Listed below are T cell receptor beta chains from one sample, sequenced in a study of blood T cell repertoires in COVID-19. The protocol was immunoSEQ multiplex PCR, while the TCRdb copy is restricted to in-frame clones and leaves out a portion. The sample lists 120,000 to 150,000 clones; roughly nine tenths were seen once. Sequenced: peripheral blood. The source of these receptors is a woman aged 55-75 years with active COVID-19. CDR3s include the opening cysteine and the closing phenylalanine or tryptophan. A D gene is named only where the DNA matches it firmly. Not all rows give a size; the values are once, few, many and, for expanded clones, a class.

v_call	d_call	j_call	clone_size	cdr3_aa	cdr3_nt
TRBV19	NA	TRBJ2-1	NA	CASSPSGYSSYNEQFF	TGTGCCAGTAGCCCCTCCGGGTATAGCTCCTACAATGAGCAGTTCTTC
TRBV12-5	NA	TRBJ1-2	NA	CASGDGLNYGYTF	TGTGCTAGTGGCGACGGGTTAAACTATGGCTACACCTTC
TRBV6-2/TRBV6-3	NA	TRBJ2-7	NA	CASSYSFFLTGSGLNSYEQYF	TGTGCCAGCAGTTACTCGTTTTTCCTTACGGGTAGTGGCCTAAACTCCTACGAGCAGTACTTC
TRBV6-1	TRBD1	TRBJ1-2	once	CASSEFEGARGYTF	TGTGCCAGCAGTGAATTTGAGGGGGCGAGAGGCTACACCTTC
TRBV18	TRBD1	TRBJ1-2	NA	CASSPLRQGMDYGYTF	TGTGCCAGCTCACCACTTAGACAGGGGATGGACTATGGCTACACCTTC
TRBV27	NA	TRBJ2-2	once	CASSFEVNTGELFF	TGTGCCAGCAGTTTTGAGGTGAACACCGGGGAGCTGTTTTTT
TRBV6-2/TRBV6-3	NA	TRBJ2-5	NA	CASSSTRGLWETQYF	TGTGCCAGCAGCTCAACCAGGGGTTTATGGGAGACCCAGTACTTC
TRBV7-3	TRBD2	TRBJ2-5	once	CASALTSGSWETQYF	TGTGCCAGCGCACTTACTAGCGGGAGCTGGGAGACCCAGTACTTC
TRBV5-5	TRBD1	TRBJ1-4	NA	CASSPRDRGNEKLFF	TGTGCCAGCAGCCCCCGGGACAGGGGAAATGAAAAACTGTTTTTT
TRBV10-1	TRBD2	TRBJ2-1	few	CASSSAREKEYNEQFF	TGCGCCAGCTCCTCCGCGCGGGAGAAGGAATACAATGAGCAGTTCTTC
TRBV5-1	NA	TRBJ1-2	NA	CASSLTVDYGYTF	TGCGCCAGCAGCTTGACGGTTGACTATGGCTACACCTTC
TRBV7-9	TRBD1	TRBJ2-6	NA	CASSYLGQGPSGANVLTF	TGTGCCAGCAGCTACCTAGGACAGGGCCCCTCTGGGGCCAACGTCCTGACTTTC
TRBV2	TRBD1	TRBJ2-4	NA	CASSDDRVLGNIQYF	TGTGCCAGCAGTGACGACAGGGTGCTGGGAAACATTCAGTACTTC
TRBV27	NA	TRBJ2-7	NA	CASSLGDTLLLEQYF	TGTGCCAGCAGTTTAGGGGACACACTACTCCTCGAGCAGTACTTC
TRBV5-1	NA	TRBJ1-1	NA	CASSFWGEGTEAFF	TGCGCCAGCAGCTTTTGGGGGGAGGGCACTGAAGCTTTCTTT
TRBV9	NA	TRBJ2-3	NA	CASTGRGPDTQYF	TGTGCCAGCACGGGAAGAGGGCCAGATACGCAGTATTTT
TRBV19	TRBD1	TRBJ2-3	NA	CASTQGAQSPQYF	TGTGCCAGTACGCAGGGGGCCCAATCTCCGCAGTATTTT
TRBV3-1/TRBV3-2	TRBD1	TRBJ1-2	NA	CASTPGQDFYGYTF	TGTGCCAGCACCCCCGGACAGGACTTCTATGGCTACACCTTC
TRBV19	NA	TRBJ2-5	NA	CASSDTGRETQYF	TGTGCCAGTAGTGATACGGGGAGGGAGACCCAGTACTTC
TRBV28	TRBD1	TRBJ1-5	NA	CASSAVDRHNQPQHF	TGTGCCAGCAGTGCCGTGGACAGGCACAATCAGCCCCAGCATTTT
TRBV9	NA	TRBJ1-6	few	CASSGGGSPLHF	TGTGCCAGCAGCGGGGGGGGCTCACCCCTCCACTTT
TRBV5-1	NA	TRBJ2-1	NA	CASSLEAASYNEQFF	TGCGCCAGCAGCTTGGAAGCGGCCTCCTACAATGAGCAGTTCTTC
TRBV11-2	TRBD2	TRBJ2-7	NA	CASRQLAGLSSYEQYF	TGTGCCAGCAGGCAATTAGCGGGGTTGAGCTCCTACGAGCAGTACTTC
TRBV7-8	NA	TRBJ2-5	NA	CASSFYISETQYF	TGTGCCAGCAGCTTTTATATCTCCGAGACCCAGTACTTC
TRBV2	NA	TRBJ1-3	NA	CASTPNRASGNTIYF	TGTGCCAGCACCCCTAACAGGGCCTCTGGAAACACCATATATTTT
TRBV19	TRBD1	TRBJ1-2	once	CASSIASQGARGYTF	TGTGCCAGTAGTATAGCGTCACAGGGGGCACGTGGCTACACCTTC
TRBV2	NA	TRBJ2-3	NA	CASSEGRRGADTQYF	TGTGCCAGCAGTGAGGGACGCAGGGGCGCCGATACGCAGTATTTT
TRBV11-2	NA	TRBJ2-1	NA	CASSFLRGTTYNEQFF	TGTGCCAGCAGCTTTTTAAGGGGGACCACCTACAATGAGCAGTTCTTC
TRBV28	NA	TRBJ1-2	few	CASSLGLGYTF	TGTGCCAGCAGTTTGGGGCTTGGCTACACCTTC
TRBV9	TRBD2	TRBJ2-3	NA	CASSYAGGSVDTQYF	TGTGCCAGCAGCTACGCGGGGGGATCCGTAGATACGCAGTATTTT